This T cell receptor beta chain is from a study of radiotherapy plus CTLA-4 blockade in lung cancer. Study-wide results and limits: Once radiotherapy plus ipilimumab had been given, TCR clones derived from tumor expanded in blood.

TCRdb's copy holds only in-frame clones and misses some; the assay was immunoSEQ multiplex PCR. The sample carries some 77,000 clones, around 86% recorded once. This CDR3 spans 14 amino acids. V was clipped by 5 bases and J by 11 bases; unmatched bases: 11. Germline lookup yields CDR1 MDHEN and CDR2 SYDVKM. Points on this clone: Its cognate antigen is unknown.

This TCR derives from a human donor with non-small cell lung cancer who had a partial response to radiotherapy plus ipilimumab. The sequencing used peripheral blood, collected from a patient treated with radiotherapy plus ipilimumab. The chain has TRBV28 and TRBJ1-5, with 8 bases aligning to TRBD1. The CDR3 spells CASSPGQGFVAQHF. The CDR3 DNA reads TGTGCCAGCAGTCCTGGACAGGGCTTCGTGGCCCAGCATTTT.